At least ten counts were recorded for the clone carrying this T cell receptor beta chain. Its antigen is undetermined. V lost 6 bases to trimming and J lost 6 bases, with 17 bases between them. The CDR3 is made up of 14 amino acids. Germline V gene lookup returns CDR1 SNHLY and CDR2 FYNNEI. TCRdb processed the 5' RACE reads anew with MiXCR; each CDR3 protein has one entry. This table has some 64,000 distinct CDR3 sequences, 9% to 10% appearing once. The data were obtained in a study of early T cells in non-severe SARS-CoV-2 infection. In the study overall: The authors sequenced bulk RNA from unsorted whole blood, leaving chains unpaired. General study findings and limits: Database matching using VDJdb favored anti-spike CD8 responses, with private and CD4 specificities left missing.

The input for sequencing was whole blood, taken at baseline. The source is an adult who was a healthcare worker with PCR-confirmed SARS-CoV-2 infection or an uninfected control (not recorded which). This chain joins TRBV2 and TRBJ1-1, with D uncertain. CDR3 bases: TGTGCCAGCAGCAACCGTGGTTACCCGTCTGAAGCTTTCTTT. Translating gives CASSNRGYPSEAFF.